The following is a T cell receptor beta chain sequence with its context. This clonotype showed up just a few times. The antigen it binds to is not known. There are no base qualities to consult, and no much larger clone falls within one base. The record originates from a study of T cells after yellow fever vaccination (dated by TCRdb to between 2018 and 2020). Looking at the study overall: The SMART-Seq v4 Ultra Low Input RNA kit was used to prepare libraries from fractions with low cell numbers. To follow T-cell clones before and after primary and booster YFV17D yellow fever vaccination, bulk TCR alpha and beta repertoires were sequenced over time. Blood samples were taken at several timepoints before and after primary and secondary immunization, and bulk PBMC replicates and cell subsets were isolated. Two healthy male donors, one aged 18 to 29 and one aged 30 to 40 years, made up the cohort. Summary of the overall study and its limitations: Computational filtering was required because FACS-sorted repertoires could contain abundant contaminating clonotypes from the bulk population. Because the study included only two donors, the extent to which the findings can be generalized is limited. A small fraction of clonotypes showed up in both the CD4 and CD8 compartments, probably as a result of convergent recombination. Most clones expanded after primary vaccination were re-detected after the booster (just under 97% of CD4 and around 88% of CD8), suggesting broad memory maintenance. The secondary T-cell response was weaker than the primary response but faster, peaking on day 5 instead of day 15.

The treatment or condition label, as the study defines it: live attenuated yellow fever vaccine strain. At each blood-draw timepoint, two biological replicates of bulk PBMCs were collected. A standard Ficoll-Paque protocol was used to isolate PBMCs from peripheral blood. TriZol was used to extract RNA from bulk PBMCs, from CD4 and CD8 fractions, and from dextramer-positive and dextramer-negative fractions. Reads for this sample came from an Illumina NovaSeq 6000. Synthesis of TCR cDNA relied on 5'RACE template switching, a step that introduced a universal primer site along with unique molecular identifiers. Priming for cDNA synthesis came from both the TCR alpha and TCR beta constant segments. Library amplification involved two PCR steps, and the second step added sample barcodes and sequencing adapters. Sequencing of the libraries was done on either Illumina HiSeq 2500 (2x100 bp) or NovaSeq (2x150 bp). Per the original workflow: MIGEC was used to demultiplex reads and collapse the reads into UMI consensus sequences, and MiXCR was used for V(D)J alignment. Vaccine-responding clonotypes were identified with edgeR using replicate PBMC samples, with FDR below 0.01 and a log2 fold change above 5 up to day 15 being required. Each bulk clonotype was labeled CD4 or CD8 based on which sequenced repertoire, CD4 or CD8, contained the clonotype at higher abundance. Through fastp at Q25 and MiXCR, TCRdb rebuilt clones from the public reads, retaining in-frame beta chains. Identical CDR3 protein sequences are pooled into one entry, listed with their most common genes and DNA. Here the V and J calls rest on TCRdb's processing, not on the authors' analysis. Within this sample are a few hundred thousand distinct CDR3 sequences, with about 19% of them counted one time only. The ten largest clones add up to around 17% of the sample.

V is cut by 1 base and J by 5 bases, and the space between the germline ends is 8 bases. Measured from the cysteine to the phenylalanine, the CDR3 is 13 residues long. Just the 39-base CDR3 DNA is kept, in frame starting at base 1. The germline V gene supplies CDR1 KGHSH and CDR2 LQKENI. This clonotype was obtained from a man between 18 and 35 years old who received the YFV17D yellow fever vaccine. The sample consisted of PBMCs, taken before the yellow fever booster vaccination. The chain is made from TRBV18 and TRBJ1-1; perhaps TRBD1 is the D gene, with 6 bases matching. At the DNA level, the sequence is TGTGCCAGCTCACCACTCAGGGGTACTGAAGCTTTCTTT. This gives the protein CASSPLRGTEAFF.